This TCR beta chain is drawn from a study of OX40 agonist ivuxolimab in advanced cancers. Looking at the study overall: The dose of intravenous ivuxolimab that patients received every 2 weeks ranged from 0.01 to 10 mg/kg. Patients assigned to dose escalation were diagnosed with hepatocellular carcinoma, melanoma, renal cell or head and neck cancer. Study observations and caveats: Averaged across samples, CD8+ T cells carried more expanded clones than CD4+ did.

About this clone itself: What it binds is not known.

Sequencing was performed with immunoSEQ multiplex PCR; in TCRdb, only in-frame clones are kept and a portion is missing. The data show about 12,000 clones, with about 81% seen just once and 11% to 15% held by the top ten. Autoimmune disease history or systemic immunosuppression led to patients being barred. After removal of 0 bases from V and 0 bases from J, the junction contained 17 bases not matched to a gene. CDR1 is MNHEY and CDR2 is SMNVEV in the germline V gene (reference sequence). This CDR3 comprises 23 residues. Sequencing used CD4+ or CD8+ T cells sorted from blood, obtained in a trial of the OX40 agonist ivuxolimab. The V gene is TRBV27, the J gene TRBJ2-3, with 14 positions matching TRBD2. This clonotype was obtained from an adult with an advanced solid tumor such as melanoma, head and neck, liver or kidney cancer. Here the CDR3 reads CASSLSIRGKGLAGALSTDTQYF. Here the CDR3 DNA reads TGTGCCAGCAGTTTATCGATCCGGGGGAAGGGACTAGCGGGAGCCCTTAGCACAGATACGCAGTATTTT.